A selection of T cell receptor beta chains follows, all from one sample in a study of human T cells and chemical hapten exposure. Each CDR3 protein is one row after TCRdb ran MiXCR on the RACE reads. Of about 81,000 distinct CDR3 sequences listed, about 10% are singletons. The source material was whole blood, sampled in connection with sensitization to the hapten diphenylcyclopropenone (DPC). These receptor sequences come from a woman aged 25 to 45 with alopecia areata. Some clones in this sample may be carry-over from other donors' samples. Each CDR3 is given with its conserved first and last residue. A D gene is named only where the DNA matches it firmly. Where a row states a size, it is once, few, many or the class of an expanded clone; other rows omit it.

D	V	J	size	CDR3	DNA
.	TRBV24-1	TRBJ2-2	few	CATSEPGNGELFF	TGTGCCACCAGTGAACCAGGGAACGGGGAGCTGTTTTTT
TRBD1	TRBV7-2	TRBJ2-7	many	CASSSGTGSYEQYF	TGTGCCAGCAGCTCGGGGACAGGGTCCTACGAGCAGTACTTC
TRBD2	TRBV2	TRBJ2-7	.	CASSEGGSHSYEQYF	TGTGCCAGCAGTGAGGGCGGGAGCCACTCCTACGAGCAGTACTTC
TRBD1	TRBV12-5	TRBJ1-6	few	CASGSGQGNNSPLHF	TGTGCTAGTGGTTCCGGACAGGGGAATAATTCACCCCTCCACTTT
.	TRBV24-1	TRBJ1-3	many	CATSSSAESGNTIYF	TGTGCCACCAGTTCATCTGCGGAGTCTGGAAACACCATATATTTT
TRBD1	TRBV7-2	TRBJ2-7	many	CASSLIGQGVTKYEQYF	TGTGCCAGCAGCTTGATCGGCCAGGGGGTCACCAAGTACGAGCAGTACTTC
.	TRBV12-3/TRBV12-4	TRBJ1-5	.	CASSFGPGEEYSNQPQHF	TGTGCCAGCAGTTTCGGCCCCGGGGAAGAATATAGCAATCAGCCCCAGCATTTT
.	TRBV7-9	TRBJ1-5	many	CASSSSPQGDQPQHF	TGTGCCAGCAGCTCATCCCCCCAGGGAGATCAGCCCCAGCATTTT
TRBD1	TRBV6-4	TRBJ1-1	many	CASSERQGDTEAFF	TGTGCCAGCAGTGAGCGACAGGGAGACACTGAAGCTTTCTTT
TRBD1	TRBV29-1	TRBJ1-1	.	CSVGGRTGLNTEAFF	TGCAGCGTTGGGGGACGGACAGGGCTGAACACTGAAGCTTTCTTT
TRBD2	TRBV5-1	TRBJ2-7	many	CASSEGLAGVEQYF	TGCGCCAGCAGCGAGGGACTAGCGGGTGTCGAGCAGTACTTC
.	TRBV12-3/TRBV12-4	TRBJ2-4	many	CASSIGGIAKNIQYF	TGTGCCAGCAGCATAGGGGGGATCGCCAAAAACATTCAGTACTTC